These 19 T cell receptor beta chains were sequenced from one sample in a study of blood T cell repertoires in COVID-19. Data came from immunoSEQ multiplex PCR; TCRdb stores just in-frame clones and leaves some out. The sample lists over 100,000 clones, approximately 89% occurring once. The sequenced sample consisted of peripheral blood. The origin of the receptors is a man over 45 with acute or convalescent COVID-19.

The rearrangement links TRBV7-2 to TRBJ2-3; 8 nucleotides match TRBD2. Germline CDR1 is SGHTA and CDR2 is FQGNSA. The CDR3 runs 15 residues. V lost 2 bases, J lost 3 bases, and 4 bases stayed unmatched. The CDR3 is CASSLRSGETDTQYF. DNA of the CDR3: TGTGCCAGCAGCTTACGTAGCGGGGAAACAGATACGCAGTATTTT.

This sequence joins TRBV12-3 or TRBV12-4 and TRBJ1-1; D remains ambiguous. This CDR3 comprises 11 residues. With 4 bases removed from V and 6 bases from J, the gap between germline ends came to 6 bases. The chain's CDR3 is CASSYASEAFF. CDR3 bases: TGTGCCAGCAGTTATGCGTCTGAAGCTTTCTTT.

V and J are TRBV5-4 and TRBJ2-1; 7 bases map to TRBD1. CDR3 length: 13 residues. CDR1 SGHNT and CDR2 YYREEE come from the germline V gene (reference sequence). Germline trimming cut 5 bases from V and 5 bases from J; bases unmatched to any gene: 4. As DNA, the CDR3 is TGTGCCAGCAGAAAAACAGGGGACAATGAGCAGTTCTTC. It encodes CASRKTGDNEQFF.

The J gene is TRBJ2-5, the V gene TRBV6-6, with 8 bases fitting TRBD1. The CDR3 is made up of 14 amino acids. V was pared by 5 bases and J by 5 bases, with 7 bases of the junction left unmatched. CDR1 is MNHNY, CDR2 SVGAGI, per germline (reference sequence). CDR3 in amino acids: CASSQQGVEETQYF. Written as DNA, the CDR3 is TGTGCCAGCAGTCAACAGGGGGTAGAGGAGACCCAGTACTTC.

The chain recombines TRBV5-5 with TRBJ1-2, with TRBD1 matching over 8 bases. This CDR3 has 14 amino acids. The J segment lost 5 bases and the V segment lost 0 bases, leaving 3 bases of the junction unmatched. The V gene's germline CDR1 is SGHKS and CDR2 YYEKEE (reference sequence). As DNA, the CDR3 is TGTGCCAGCAGCTTGGCCAGGGGGCTGTATGGCTACACCTTC. It is translated as CASSLARGLYGYTF.

The rearrangement joins TRBV10-3 to TRBJ2-3; D gene unclear. The CDR3 covers 12 residues. The germline V and J ends were trimmed by 3 bases and 4 bases, with 5 bases remaining between them. CDR1 is ENHRY, CDR2 SYGVKD, per germline. The CDR3 region has the DNA TGTGCCATCAGTGATATCCCAGATACGCAGTATTTT. Protein product: CAISDIPDTQYF.

A word on this clone: One junction end disagrees with the germline gene, perhaps due to a read error. The chain joins TRBV6-6 to TRBJ1-1; tentatively, D is TRBD1 (5 bases). This CDR3 spans 14 amino acids. Germline V gene lookup returns CDR1 MNHNY and CDR2 SVGAGI (reference sequence). The CDR3 spells CASRYFRENTEAFF. The CDR3 region has the DNA TGTGCCAGCAGGTACTTCAGGGAGAACACTGAAGCTTTCTTT.

This chain connects TRBV5-5 to TRBJ1-3, with 8 nucleotides matching TRBD1. The ends lost 4 bases at V and 0 bases at J; junction bases unmatched: 3. CDR1 SGHKS and CDR2 YYEKEE come from the germline V gene (reference sequence). The CDR3 extends over 15 amino acids. The CDR3 region has the DNA TGTGCCAGCAGCGTTGACAGGGGCTCTGGAAACACCATATATTTT. Translating gives CASSVDRGSGNTIYF.

The chain is built from TRBV4-2 and TRBJ1-1; tentatively, D is TRBD1 (6 bases). Trimming left V 4 bases short and J 0 bases short, with 12 bases between. The CDR3 loop spans 15 amino acids. CDR1 is LGHNA and CDR2 is YNFKEQ in the germline V gene. CDR3 protein: CASSPVDSMNTEAFF. CDR3 nucleotides: TGTGCCAGCAGCCCCGTGGACAGTATGAACACTGAAGCTTTCTTT.

The CDR3: CASSSMRQGILNTQYF. The CDR3 DNA is TGTGCCAGCAGTTCCATGAGACAGGGGATTTTGAATACGCAGTATTTT. V usage is TRBV28 and J usage is TRBJ2-3; 8 nucleotides line up with TRBD1. CDR1 is MDHEN, CDR2 SYDVKM, per germline. This CDR3 has 16 residues. The trim removed 4 bases at V and 7 bases at J, leaving 13 bases unmatched. The full variable domain, completed using reference TRBV28 and TRBJ2-3, is DVKVTQSSRYLVKRTGEKVFLECVQDMDHENMFWYRQDPGLGLRLIYFSYDVKMKEKGDIPEGYSVSREKKERFSLILESASTNQTSMYLCASSSMRQGILNTQYFGPGTRLTVL.

In its sample, this clone was seen a few times. The chain is built from TRBV10-3 and TRBJ1-1; 9 nucleotides align to TRBD1. CDR1 is ENHRY and CDR2 is SYGVKD in the germline V gene. The length of the CDR3 is 13 residues. V was pared by 11 bases and J by 2 bases, with 6 bases of the junction left unmatched. The CDR3 here is CASRTGDNTEAFF. CDR3 bases: TGTGCCTCAAGGACAGGGGATAACACTGAAGCTTTCTTT.

The genes are TRBV6-5 and TRBJ1-6, with 9 bases aligning to TRBD1. The germline V gene encodes CDR1 MNHEY and CDR2 SVGAGI. V lost 4 bases and J lost 6; bases outside the gene matches: 4. The CDR3 covers 15 residues. The CDR3 sequence is CASSLNRGLNSPLHF. In nucleotides, the CDR3 is TGTGCCAGCAGTTTAAACAGGGGGCTTAATTCACCCCTCCACTTT.

The V and J genes are TRBV2 and TRBJ2-5, with 9 bases lining up with TRBD2. V gave up 8 bases and J gave up 4 bases; unmatched junction bases: 17. The CDR3 has 17 amino acids. Germline lookup yields CDR1 SNHLY and CDR2 FYNNEI. In nucleotides, the CDR3 is TGTGCCAGCTCTACTACCGCTGATGCGGGGGGGCGAGAGACCCAGTACTTC. Translating gives CASSTTADAGGRETQYF.

The CDR3 sequence is CATSRRQMNSPLHF. DNA of the CDR3: TGTGCCACCAGCCGCCGACAGATGAATTCACCCCTCCACTTT. The chain recombines TRBV15 with TRBJ1-6; a possible D gene is TRBD1 (5 bases). The CDR3 runs 14 residues. Germline V gene data show CDR1 as LNHNV and CDR2 as YYDKDF (reference sequence). Trimming removed 5 bases from V and 7 bases from J, with 12 bases in between.

The V gene is TRBV4-2, the J gene TRBJ1-2; 7 bases line up with TRBD1. V shed 2 bases, J shed 3 bases, and the junction held 3 bases outside the gene matches. The CDR3 covers 14 residues. CDR1 and CDR2 from the germline V gene are LGHNA and YNFKEQ. CDR3 bases: TGTGCCAGCAGCCAAAGAGGGGGCGACTATGGCTACACCTTC. Amino acids: CASSQRGGDYGYTF.

By frequency in the sample, this clone is medium-sized. The chain uses TRBV12-3 or TRBV12-4 and TRBJ1-1; no reliable D call. The CDR3 runs 13 residues. With 3 bases removed from V and 7 bases from J, the gap between germline ends came to 12 bases. CDR3 in amino acids: CASSFTTTNEAFF. The CDR3 coding sequence is TGTGCCAGCAGTTTCACGACTACTAATGAAGCTTTCTTT.

V is TRBV29-1 and J is TRBJ1-2; no clear D gene. Germline V gene sequence: CDR1 SQVTM, CDR2 ANQGSEA. The CDR3 spans 12 residues. Trimming shortened V by 7 bases and J by 2 bases, and 11 bases separated the two germline ends. The CDR3 nucleotides are TGCAGCGGTTCCGGAGAAAACTATGGCTACACCTTC. It specifies CSGSGENYGYTF.

The chain recombines TRBV29-1 with TRBJ2-3; 8 bases are shared with TRBD2. Per the germline V gene, CDR1 is SQVTM and CDR2 is ANQGSEA. V was clipped by 7 bases and J by 1 base; unmatched bases: 7. The CDR3 totals 14 residues. The CDR3 nucleotides read TGCAGCGCGATACTAGCGGATGGCACAGATACGCAGTATTTT. It specifies CSAILADGTDTQYF.

This chain connects TRBV5-5 to TRBJ2-1; tentatively, D is TRBD1 (6 bases). The CDR3 runs 19 residues. The V and J ends lost 1 base and 0 bases respectively, with 20 bases between them. The germline CDR1 and CDR2 sequences are SGHKS and YYEKEE (reference sequence). The CDR3 bases are TGTGCCAGCAGCTTGCTCCCGGACAGAAGGTATGGCTCCTACAATGAGCAGTTCTTC. Protein product: CASSLLPDRRYGSYNEQFF.